Listed here are 4 T cell receptor beta chains from one sample, sequenced in a study of breast tumors, draining lymph nodes, adjacent tissues. MiXCR, applied by TCRdb to the multiplex PCR reads, yields one record per CDR3 protein. Counted here are approximately 7,600 distinct CDR3 sequences, over 60% occurring once; the ten biggest clones make up 42%. Specimen: tumor-adjacent breast tissue. The receptor source for this set is a female donor with breast cancer. Some clones in this sample may be carry-over from other donors' samples.

This rearrangement joins TRBV20-1 to TRBJ2-3; 7 nucleotides agree with TRBD2. Looked up from germline, CDR1 is DFQATT and CDR2 is SNEGSKA (reference sequence). V gave up 1 base and J gave up 4 bases; unmatched junction bases: 5. CDR3 size: 14 residues. The CDR3 DNA reads as TGCAGTGCTAGAGCGGGAGGAGCAGCAGATACGCAGTATTTT. This sequence encodes CSARAGGAADTQYF.

DNA for the CDR3: TGTGCCAGCAGCCTCGATACAGGGGAGCTGTTTTTT. As protein: CASSLDTGELFF. This chain connects TRBV4-2 to TRBJ2-2; unclear D gene. Trimming took off 4 bases at V and 8 bases at J, with 8 bases between the two ends. Germline CDR1 LGHNA, CDR2 YNFKEQ. The CDR3 sequence is 12 residues long.

The rearrangement uses TRBV24-1 and TRBJ2-1, with TRBD2 as a possible D gene (5 bases). This CDR3 is 14 amino acids long. Trimming stripped 4 bases from V and 2 bases from J, with 8 bases between. CDR1 is KGHDR, CDR2 SFDVKD, per germline. CDR3 nucleotide sequence: TGTGCCACCAGTGACGACTACCCCTACAATGAGCAGTTCTTC. Encoded protein: CATSDDYPYNEQFF.

The gene calls are TRBV20-1 and TRBJ2-1; 10 nucleotides match TRBD2. Per the germline V gene, CDR1 is DFQATT and CDR2 is SNEGSKA (reference sequence). V was pared by 0 bases and J by 9 bases, with 8 bases of the junction left unmatched. The CDR3 runs 15 residues. This CDR3 reads CSARDRLAGVGEQFF. The CDR3 DNA reads TGCAGTGCTAGAGATCGGCTAGCGGGAGTGGGTGAGCAGTTCTTC.